These 19 T cell receptor beta chains were sequenced from one sample in a study of T cell changes during pregnancy in multiple sclerosis. The protocol was immunoSEQ multiplex PCR, while the TCRdb copy is restricted to in-frame clones and leaves out a portion. The sample lists fewer than 65,000 clones, 91% occurring once. Specimen: peripheral blood, collected before pregnancy. The origin of the receptors is a female donor with multiple sclerosis, enrolled in a pregnancy study.

V and J are TRBV7-6 and TRBJ1-1; the D gene is possibly TRBD1 (5 bases). Trimming took 4 bases from V and 5 from J, leaving 14 bases between them. From germline, CDR1 is SGHVS and CDR2 FNYEAQ. The length of the CDR3 is 14 residues. CDR3 sequence (DNA): TGTGCCAGCAGCTCAGTGGGAGGGGTGACTGAAGCTTTCTTT. Translated: CASSSVGGVTEAFF.

V is TRBV7-2 and J is TRBJ1-1; 7 positions agree with TRBD1. Germline trimming cut 4 bases from V and 6 bases from J; bases unmatched to any gene: 14. Germline V gene lookup returns CDR1 SGHTA and CDR2 FQGNSA. The CDR3 length is 16 residues. CDR3 residues: CASSSNTRATGPEAFF. The CDR3 region has the DNA TGTGCCAGCAGCTCAAACACCCGGGCGACAGGGCCTGAAGCTTTCTTT.

The V and J genes are TRBV4-3 and TRBJ1-1; 9 bases match TRBD1. The CDR3 runs 19 residues. J lost 4 bases, V lost 0 bases, and 15 bases had no gene match. Germline assignment: CDR1 LGHNA and CDR2 YSLEER. In DNA, the CDR3 is TGCGCCAGCAGCCAAGACCCGCCCGGGCCCGGGACAGGGCGCACTGAAGCTTTCTTT. Translation: CASSQDPPGPGTGRTEAFF.

J is TRBJ1-1 and V is TRBV7-3; unclear D gene. The CDR3 is made up of 14 amino acids. V was pared by 4 bases and J by 1 base, with 10 bases between. CDR1 is SGHTA and CDR2 is FQGTGA in the germline V gene. Written as DNA, the CDR3 is TGTGCCAGCAGCTCTGGACGGGGGAACACTGAAGCTTTCTTT. Its protein product is CASSSGRGNTEAFF.

The J gene is TRBJ1-5, the V gene TRBV19; 8 positions match TRBD1. Looked up from germline, CDR1 is LNHDA and CDR2 is SQIVND (reference sequence). This CDR3 comprises 15 residues. V shed 1 base and J 5 bases; nucleotides not matched to a gene: 4. CDR3: CASSIGQGTYQPQHF. CDR3 nucleotides: TGTGCCAGTAGTATAGGACAGGGGACCTATCAGCCCCAGCATTTT.

The V call is TRBV9, the J call TRBJ2-2; TRBD1 might be the D (6 bases). There are 17 residues in the CDR3. The germline gives CDR1 SGDLS, CDR2 YYNGEE. The V end was cut by 0 bases, the J end by 4 bases, with 16 bases between. CDR3 residues: CASSVDSVGAATGELFF. The DNA of the CDR3 is TGTGCCAGCAGCGTAGATAGCGTGGGGGCAGCCACCGGGGAGCTGTTTTTT.

This rearrangement joins TRBV10-3 to TRBJ2-2; weak D call: TRBD2 (5 bases). CDR3 length: 15 amino acids. Germline CDR1 ENHRY, CDR2 SYGVKD. V lost 2 bases to trimming and J lost 8 bases, with 15 bases between them. CDR3 protein: CAISEPPGGPGELFF. CDR3 coding DNA: TGTGCCATCAGTGAGCCTCCCGGCGGGCCAGGGGAGCTGTTTTTT.

V and J are TRBV9 and TRBJ1-2; D perhaps matches TRBD1 (5 bases). Germline V lookup: CDR1 SGDLS, CDR2 YYNGEE. Trimming cost V 3 bases and J 5 bases, with 20 bases left between them. The CDR3 is 16 amino acids. CDR3 DNA sequence: TGTGCCAGCAGCGCGCGAGGGGAGGGGAGATATTATGGCTACACCTTC. Translated, it gives CASSARGEGRYYGYTF.

The chain joins TRBV4-2 to TRBJ2-7; 7 nucleotides agree with TRBD1. Trimming cost V 1 base and J 0 bases; bases outside gene matches: 3. The germline V gene has CDR1 LGHNA and CDR2 YNFKEQ. The CDR3 sequence is 15 residues long. The CDR3 reads CASSQGGQSSYEQYF. The CDR3 DNA is TGTGCCAGCAGCCAAGGGGGACAGAGCTCCTACGAGCAGTACTTC.

Notes on this clone: The junction shows a germline mismatch at one end, possibly a read error. Other nucleotide sequences in the sample specify the same CDR3. V gene TRBV27 combines with J gene TRBJ2-3; a possible D gene is TRBD1 (5 bases). CDR1 is MNHEY and CDR2 is SMNVEV in the germline V gene (reference sequence). The CDR3 loop spans 16 amino acids. The CDR3 is CASSVRALARTDTQYF. DNA for the CDR3: TGCGCCAGCAGCGTCAGGGCCCTTGCTCGCACAGATACGCAGTATTTT.

This clone was seen a single time. The chain combines TRBV25-1 with TRBJ1-4, with D possibly matching TRBD1 (6 bases). Germline CDR1 and CDR2: MGHDK and SYGVNS. V lost 1 base and J 3 bases, leaving 6 bases between the germline ends. The CDR3 is made up of 14 amino acids. DNA for the CDR3: TGTGCCAGCAGTGAATGGACAGCTAATGAAAAACTGTTTTTT. Translation: CASSEWTANEKLFF.

This chain links TRBV5-1 with TRBJ1-2, with D perhaps matching TRBD1 (5 bases). Germline V lookup: CDR1 SGHRS, CDR2 YFSETQ. This CDR3 comprises 15 residues. The germline V and J ends were trimmed by 2 bases and 2 bases, with 13 bases remaining between them. This chain's CDR3 is CASSLGALPNYGYTF. The DNA for the CDR3 is TGCGCCAGCAGCTTAGGGGCACTCCCCAACTATGGCTACACCTTC.

V and J are TRBV7-2 and TRBJ1-6; D might be TRBD1 (6 bases). The CDR3 is 14 amino acids. The germline CDR1 and CDR2 sequences are SGHTA and FQGNSA. V was shortened by 1 base and J by 7 bases, with 8 bases between the two germline ends. This CDR3 reads CASSLVQGNSPLHF. In DNA form, the CDR3 reads TGTGCCAGCAGCTTAGTGCAGGGGAATTCACCCCTCCACTTT.

The gene calls are TRBV6-1 and TRBJ2-5, with D hard to call. Deletions cut 1 base from V and 5 bases from J, with 5 bases between. Germline-derived CDR1 and CDR2 are MNHNS and SASEGT. This CDR3 has 12 amino acids. The CDR3 DNA reads TGTGCCAGCAGTGAAGATAGCGAGACCCAGTACTTC. Translating it yields CASSEDSETQYF.

The V gene is TRBV2, the J gene TRBJ2-7; maybe TRBD1 (6 bases). CDR1 SNHLY and CDR2 FYNNEI come from the germline V gene. Trimming stripped 6 bases from V and 0 bases from J, with 9 bases between. CDR3 size: 13 residues. The DNA for the CDR3 is TGTGCCAGCAGAGGACAGTACTCCTACGAGCAGTACTTC. This codes for CASRGQYSYEQYF.

V is TRBV6-6 and J is TRBJ2-7, with a weak D call TRBD1 (5 bases). Per germline, CDR1 MNHNY and CDR2 SVGAGI (reference sequence). The CDR3 runs 15 residues. The germline V and J ends were trimmed by 5 bases and 1 base, with 15 bases remaining between them. CDR3 sequence (DNA): TGTGCCAGCAGTCCTTTCGCTGGGGCTTCCTACGAGCAGTACTTC. It yields the protein CASSPFAGASYEQYF.

The chain uses TRBV2 and TRBJ2-6; 7 positions match TRBD1. The V gene end was trimmed by 2 bases and the J gene end by 3 bases; junction bases not matched to a gene: 7. The CDR3 is 17 residues long. Germline-derived CDR1 and CDR2 are SNHLY and FYNNEI. CDR3 nucleotides: TGTGCCAGCAGTGAAAATGCCAGGGGGTATGGGGCCAACGTCCTGACTTTC. It specifies CASSENARGYGANVLTF.

The table lists this clone with a count of one. This chain connects TRBV27 to TRBJ2-3; 7 nucleotides line up with TRBD1. There are 16 residues in the CDR3. V lost 6 bases and J lost 0; bases outside the gene matches: 9. The germline V gene encodes CDR1 MNHEY and CDR2 SMNVEV (reference sequence). CDR3 nucleotide sequence: TGTGCCAGCAGGCCCCACAGGGGACCAAGCACAGATACGCAGTATTTT. As protein: CASRPHRGPSTDTQYF.

The V gene is TRBV6-5, the J gene TRBJ2-3; no firm D call. The V gene lost 2 bases and the J gene lost 6 bases, with 6 bases spanning the gap. This CDR3 spans 12 amino acids. Germline CDR1 MNHEY, CDR2 SVGAGI. This CDR3 is CASSYGRDTQYF. CDR3 nucleotide sequence: TGTGCCAGCAGTTACGGCCGCGATACGCAGTATTTT.